Below, one T cell receptor (beta chain) is given with its context. Its cognate antigen is unknown. The CDR3 is 15 amino acids. The V end lost 7 bases, the J end lost 14 bases, and 28 bases lay between the germline ends. Germline CDR1 and CDR2: MNHNS and SASEGT. The data belong to a study of a mutant IDH1 vaccine in newly diagnosed glioma. Study-wide context: Patients' prior therapy spanned radiotherapy, temozolomide, or both; most underwent both.

Documented time point: week 11, during vaccination. A 20-mer mutant IDH1 peptide at 300 ug was injected subcutaneously with topical imiquimod. Study observations and caveats: Seemingly, top peripheral T cell clonotype changes bore no relation to pseudoprogression.

Using immunoSEQ multiplex PCR, the repertoire was profiled, and TCRdb retains in-frame clones only, with some absent. The sample includes approximately 36,000 clones, around 80% of them seen just once. V is TRBV6-1 and J is TRBJ2-3; maybe TRBD2 (6 bases). This TCR came from a woman in her thirties with glioma. Some clones in this sample may be carry-over from other donors' samples. Specimen: peripheral blood mononuclear cells (PBMCs), collected from a glioma patient whose treatment included an IDH1 peptide vaccine. DNA for the CDR3: TGTGCCAGCAAGGTTGATAGCGAGAGCCTCGGGGGAGGGTATTTT. It is translated as CASKVDSESLGGGYF.